A selection of T cell receptor beta chains follows, all from one sample in a study of CD8 T cells in ankylosing spondylitis. From the 5' RACE reads, TCRdb called clonotypes with MiXCR, one entry per CDR3 protein. The data hold 380,000 or so distinct CDR3 sequences, with 20% observed a single time. Sequencing was carried out using blood, either unsorted or a sorted T cell fraction (not recorded which). The receptors stem from a male donor with ankylosing spondylitis or in good health (not recorded which). Both conserved end residues are part of each CDR3. Fields, in order: V gene, clone size, J gene, D gene, CDR3 DNA, CDR3 protein. The D gene is left open where the match is weak. Size is omitted from some rows. Given values are once, few, many or a class for expanded clones.

>TRBV20-1|NA|TRBJ2-4|TRBD1
TGCAGTGCGACCGGGACAGGGGAGGCCAAAAACATTCAGTACTTC
CSATGTGEAKNIQYF
>TRBV29-1|few|TRBJ2-7|TRBD2
TGCAGCGCCAGCGGGGGCTTTGAATACGAGCAGTACTTC
CSASGGFEYEQYF
>TRBV10-3|many|TRBJ2-7|NA
TGTGCCATCAGTGAAGGCTACGAGCAGTACTTC
CAISEGYEQYF
>TRBV12-3/TRBV12-4|many|TRBJ2-3|TRBD2
TGTGCCAGCAGCCGGGGGGGGGGCACAGATACGCAGTATTTT
CASSRGGGTDTQYF
>TRBV7-2|NA|TRBJ2-1|NA
TGTGCCAGCAGCGGGACCCCAGGAAATGAGCAGTTCTTC
CASSGTPGNEQFF
>TRBV7-9|few|TRBJ2-5|NA
TGTGCCAGCAGCTCGAAAGACCAAGAGACCCAGTACTTC
CASSSKDQETQYF
>TRBV21-1|few|TRBJ2-7|NA
TGTGCCAGCAGCAAAGTATCCAGCGGGGGGCCGAATTGCTACGAGCAGTACTTC
CASSKVSSGGPNCYEQYF
>TRBV6-5|NA|TRBJ1-1|NA
TGTGCCAGCAGTTACGAAGAGACGAACACTGAAGCTTTCTTT
CASSYEETNTEAFF
>TRBV29-1|NA|TRBJ2-7|NA
TGCAGCGTGGTAGGGGTGGGGGACGAGCAGTACTTC
CSVVGVGDEQYF
>TRBV20-1|few|TRBJ2-7|TRBD1
TGCAGTGCTAGGGGACAGGGGGCCTCCTACGAGCAGTACTTC
CSARGQGASYEQYF
>TRBV5-5|NA|TRBJ2-3|NA
TGTGCCAGCAGCTTGGACACCTCTAGCACAGATACGCAGTATTTT
CASSLDTSSTDTQYF
>TRBV6-5|NA|TRBJ2-4|NA
TGTGCCAGCAGTTACTCGGTTAGGGGGGAGGCCAAAAACATTCAGTACTTC
CASSYSVRGEAKNIQYF
>TRBV7-9|NA|TRBJ2-7|NA
TGTGCCAGCAGCTCTCGACAGGTTTCCTACGAGCAGTACTTC
CASSSRQVSYEQYF
>TRBV12-3/TRBV12-4|NA|TRBJ2-3|TRBD2
TGTGCCAGCAACCCTAGCGGGGGGAGCACAGATACGCAGTATTTT
CASNPSGGSTDTQYF
>TRBV7-2|few|TRBJ2-1|TRBD1
TGTGCCAGCAGCCCCAGGGGACAGGGGAAACGGAATGAGCAGTTCTTC
CASSPRGQGKRNEQFF
>TRBV10-1|NA|TRBJ2-3|NA
TGCGCCAGCAGTGAGACGGGGGTCTTTACAGATACGCAGTATTTT
CASSETGVFTDTQYF
>TRBV6-2/TRBV6-3|few|TRBJ2-5|NA
TGTGCCAGCAGTTACCTGGGGACCACGGAGACCCAGTACTTC
CASSYLGTTETQYF
>TRBV29-1|few|TRBJ2-7|TRBD2
TGCAGCGTAGTTCCTCTAGCGGGCGAGACCTACGAGCAGTACTTC
CSVVPLAGETYEQYF
>TRBV12-3/TRBV12-4|many|TRBJ2-1|TRBD2
TGTGCCAGCAGTAGCCCCGGGACTAGCGGGGTTTACAATGAGCAGTTCTTC
CASSSPGTSGVYNEQFF
>TRBV6-1|NA|TRBJ1-4|TRBD1
TGTGCCAGCAGCCGCACCCCCGGACAGGATGAAAAACTGTTTTTT
CASSRTPGQDEKLFF
>TRBV7-8|NA|TRBJ2-5|NA
TGTGCCAGCAGCTCCCCTAGGGGAGAGCAAAAGACCCAGTACTTC
CASSSPRGEQKTQYF
>TRBV7-6|NA|TRBJ2-3|TRBD2
TGTGCCAGCAGCCTCGGACTAGCGGGGGTGTCTGGAGATACGCAGTATTTT
CASSLGLAGVSGDTQYF
>TRBV2|few|TRBJ2-3|NA
TGTGCCAGCAGTGAAATCGAACAGTACACAGATACGCAGTATTTT
CASSEIEQYTDTQYF
>TRBV11-1|few|TRBJ2-1|NA
TGTGCCAGCAGCTTAGCCGTGTCAGGGAGTGAGCAGTTCTTC
CASSLAVSGSEQFF
>TRBV16|NA|TRBJ2-7|TRBD1
TGTGCCAGCAGCCAATCAGGGACAGGGGATGGTGAGCAGTACTTC
CASSQSGTGDGEQYF
>TRBV12-3/TRBV12-4|few|TRBJ2-1|NA
TGTGCCAGCAGTTTTAGGGATGAGCAGTTCTTC
CASSFRDEQFF
>TRBV7-9|NA|TRBJ2-7|NA
TGTGCCAGCAGCTTTACGCCAGCCTCCGGCTACGAGCAGTACTTC
CASSFTPASGYEQYF
>TRBV7-3|few|TRBJ2-1|NA
TGTGCCAGCAGCTTAACCCCCGACAGCGCCCGCTCCTACAATGAGCAGTTCTTC
CASSLTPDSARSYNEQFF
>TRBV4-1|NA|TRBJ2-1|TRBD1
TGCGCCAGCAGCCACGGACAGGTTGGCAATGAGCAGTTCTTC
CASSHGQVGNEQFF
>TRBV29-1|NA|TRBJ2-1|NA
TGCAGCGTTGCCGGGGCAGGATACAATGAGCAGTTCTTC
CSVAGAGYNEQFF
>TRBV29-1|NA|TRBJ2-2|TRBD1
TGCAGCGTTGTAAGTTCGGACAGGGACACCGGGGAGCTGTTTTTT
CSVVSSDRDTGELFF
>TRBV11-1|NA|TRBJ1-2|NA
TGTGCCAGCAGCGACAACAGGTTCTCCTATGGCTACACCTTC
CASSDNRFSYGYTF
>TRBV12-3/TRBV12-4|few|TRBJ2-5|NA
TGTGCCAGCAGTTTCGGCGGGACACCGGAAGAGACCCAGTACTTC
CASSFGGTPEETQYF
>TRBV9|NA|TRBJ2-1|NA
TGTGCCAGCAGCCCGAGTGGGGCCTACAATGAGCAGTTCTTC
CASSPSGAYNEQFF
>TRBV5-1|NA|TRBJ2-3|NA
TGCGCCAGCAGTAGGGAGACTAGCACAGATACGCAGTATTTT
CASSRETSTDTQYF
>TRBV5-6|NA|TRBJ2-2|TRBD1
TGTGCCAGCAGCCACGGACAGGGACTGAACACCGGGGAGCTGTTTTTT
CASSHGQGLNTGELFF
>TRBV7-3|NA|TRBJ2-3|TRBD1
TGTGTCAGCAGCTTGACCACCGGGACAGGGTCTCCGGGGGGAGGGGCAGATACGCAGTATTTT
CVSSLTTGTGSPGGGADTQYF
>TRBV15|few|TRBJ2-7|TRBD1
TGTGCCACCAGCAGTGAAGACCCGGGACAGGGGGCATACGAGCAGTACTTC
CATSSEDPGQGAYEQYF
>TRBV7-9|NA|TRBJ1-1|NA
TGTGCCAGCAGCGCCTTGAAAGGGATAAGCACTGAAGCTTTCTTT
CASSALKGISTEAFF
>TRBV15|few|TRBJ2-1|TRBD1
TGTGCCACCAGCAGGGCCGGGACAGGGATATACAATGAGCAGTTCTTC
CATSRAGTGIYNEQFF
>TRBV12-3/TRBV12-4|NA|TRBJ2-1|NA
TGTGCCAGCAGTTCTATAATTAGCGCCTTCATCTACAATGAGCAGTTCTTC
CASSSIISAFIYNEQFF
>TRBV7-8|NA|TRBJ2-5|NA
TGTGCCAGCAGCTCAAAACCCTCTTCCCAAGAGACCCAGTACTTC
CASSSKPSSQETQYF
>TRBV29-1|few|TRBJ1-1|NA
TGCAGCGTTGAAACAGGACCGAACACTGAAGCTTTCTTT
CSVETGPNTEAFF
>TRBV12-3/TRBV12-4|NA|TRBJ2-1|TRBD1
TGTGCCAGCAGTCGCGTCCAGGGGGATGAGCAGTTCTTC
CASSRVQGDEQFF
>TRBV11-2|NA|TRBJ2-7|NA
TGTGCCAGCAGCTTATTTGGAGCTTTAAACGAGCAGTACTTC
CASSLFGALNEQYF
>TRBV12-3/TRBV12-4|few|TRBJ2-2|TRBD2
TGTGCCAGCACCCCGACTAGCGGTCTTACCGGGGAGCTGTTTTTT
CASTPTSGLTGELFF
>TRBV7-6|few|TRBJ2-5|TRBD1
TGTGCCAGCAGCCCCGACAGGGTTGAGGAGACCCAGTACTTC
CASSPDRVEETQYF
>TRBV12-3/TRBV12-4|many|TRBJ2-5|NA
TGTGCCAGCAGTGCCGGACAGCAAGAGACCCAGTACTTC
CASSAGQQETQYF